The 22 T cell receptor beta chains below were found in one sample sequenced in a study of blood T cell repertoires in COVID-19. Measured with immunoSEQ multiplex PCR; TCRdb has only the in-frame clones, and not every one. The sample lists about 270,000 clones; approximately 90% were seen once. Sequenced: PBMCs or T cells enriched from blood (not recorded which). These TCRs come from a man younger than 30 who had recovered from COVID-19.

The chain employs TRBV13 and TRBJ1-1; D remains ambiguous. Deletions cut 5 bases from V and 1 base from J, with 8 bases between. The CDR3 spans 13 residues. Germline V lookup: CDR1 PRHDT, CDR2 FYEKMQ (reference sequence). As DNA, the CDR3 is TGTGCCAGCAGCCCTCGACAGAACACTGAAGCTTTCTTT. It specifies CASSPRQNTEAFF.

This clone was observed a handful of times. The rearrangement joins TRBV28 to TRBJ1-2; no definite D call. Germline V CDR1 and CDR2: MDHEN, SYDVKM. The CDR3 is made up of 15 amino acids. V lost 2 bases and J 6 bases, leaving 16 bases between the germline ends. CDR3 nucleotide sequence: TGTGCCAGCAGTTTAACTGAGGGTTCGAGCCATGGCTACACCTTC. It encodes CASSLTEGSSHGYTF.

This chain links TRBV11-1 with TRBJ2-3; TRBD1 might be the D (6 bases). V dropped 3 bases and J dropped 1 base, with 8 bases sitting between them. Germline assignment: CDR1 SGHAT and CDR2 FQDESV (reference sequence). The CDR3 loop spans 14 amino acids. The CDR3 loop is CASSFYRGTDTQYF. The CDR3 DNA reads as TGTGCCAGCAGCTTCTACAGGGGCACAGATACGCAGTATTTT.

This clone has a single count. This chain links TRBV11-2 with TRBJ1-1; a possible D gene is TRBD1 (5 bases). The CDR3 is made up of 16 amino acids. V lost 5 bases to trimming and J lost 0 bases, with 16 bases between them. Germline loops: CDR1 SGHAT, CDR2 FQNNGV. CDR3 amino acids: CASSPHPRGMNTEAFF. CDR3 sequence (DNA): TGTGCCAGCAGCCCCCATCCTCGGGGGATGAACACTGAAGCTTTCTTT.

V usage is TRBV5-1 and J usage is TRBJ2-7; 7 bases are shared with TRBD1. The ends lost 0 bases at V and 2 bases at J; junction bases unmatched: 2. The germline gives CDR1 SGHRS, CDR2 YFSETQ. This CDR3 is built from 14 residues. The CDR3 protein is CASSLVGTAYEQYF. The CDR3, as DNA: TGCGCCAGCAGCTTGGTTGGGACAGCCTACGAGCAGTACTTC. The whole variable domain, filled in from reference TRBV5-1 and TRBJ2-7, reads KAGVTQTPRYLIKTRGQQVTLSCSPISGHRSVSWYQQTPGQGLQFLFEYFSETQRNKGNFPGRFSGRQFSNSRSEMNVSTLELGDSALYLCASSLVGTAYEQYFGPGTRLTVT.

The chain combines TRBV20-1 with TRBJ2-7, with TRBD1 identical over 8 bases. Germline V CDR1 and CDR2: DFQATT, SNEGSKA (reference sequence). The V segment lost 3 bases and the J segment 6 bases; nucleotides outside the gene matches: 13. The CDR3 covers 15 residues. CDR3 amino acids: CSASVMGQGAGEQYF. The CDR3 bases are TGCAGTGCTAGTGTTATGGGGCAGGGGGCGGGCGAGCAGTACTTC.

The gene calls are TRBV19 and TRBJ1-4, with 7 bases identical to TRBD1. V trimming: 6 bases; J trimming: 8 bases; junction bases outside the gene matches: 6. From germline, CDR1 is LNHDA and CDR2 SQIVND (reference sequence). This CDR3 region has 13 residues. Here the CDR3 DNA reads TGTGCCAGTAGCTCGACAGGGCGGGAAAAACTGTTTTTT. It yields the protein CASSSTGREKLFF.

The chain carries TRBV11-1 and TRBJ2-2; TRBD2 aligns across 7 bases. The trim removed 5 bases at V and 6 bases at J, leaving 9 bases unmatched. This CDR3 is 15 amino acids long. The V gene's germline CDR1 is SGHAT and CDR2 FQDESV (reference sequence). The CDR3 protein is CASSPQRGDSGELFF. The CDR3 DNA is TGTGCCAGCAGCCCTCAACGGGGGGACTCCGGGGAGCTGTTTTTT.

This clone was recorded a few times. The gene calls are TRBV6-1 and TRBJ2-7; tentative D call: TRBD2 (5 bases). The CDR3 consists of 14 residues. Trimming removed 3 bases from V and 5 bases from J, with 14 bases in between. Germline V gene data show CDR1 as MNHNS and CDR2 as SASEGT. CDR3 amino acids: CASSESEGSDEQYF. CDR3 in DNA: TGTGCCAGCAGTGAGTCCGAGGGCTCGGACGAGCAGTACTTC.

The count of this clone is one. The chain employs TRBV5-4 and TRBJ1-1, with 8 bases aligning to TRBD1. Germline values: CDR1 SGHNT, CDR2 YYREEE (reference sequence). This CDR3 comprises 15 residues. V lost 4 bases, J lost 4 bases, and 9 bases stayed unmatched. In DNA, the CDR3 is TGTGCCAGCAGCCCCAGACAGGGGAGGGCCACTGAAGCTTTCTTT. Translation gives CASSPRQGRATEAFF.

The chain has TRBV6-5 and TRBJ2-7, with D possibly TRBD2 on 5 matching bases. The germline V and J ends were trimmed by 6 bases and 5 bases, with 14 bases remaining between them. The CDR3 sequence is 13 residues long. The germline CDR1 and CDR2 sequences are MNHEY and SVGAGI. DNA for the CDR3: TGTGCCAGCAGGGGGTGGGGAGAGAACGAGCAGTACTTC. This translates into CASRGWGENEQYF.

The J gene is TRBJ1-3, the V gene TRBV2; 8 bases agree with TRBD1. The CDR3 spans 16 residues. Germline trimming cut 7 bases from V and 0 bases from J; bases unmatched to any gene: 8. Germline-derived CDR1 and CDR2 are SNHLY and FYNNEI. CDR3 amino acids: CASNGDRFSSGNTIYF. DNA of the CDR3: TGTGCCAGCAATGGGGACAGGTTTTCCTCTGGAAACACCATATATTTT.

This chain uses TRBV5-6 with TRBJ1-4, with 7 bases matching TRBD1. Per the germline V gene, CDR1 is SGHDT and CDR2 is YYEEEE. This CDR3 is built from 16 residues. V lost 1 base and J lost 5; bases outside the gene matches: 8. The CDR3: CASSLTKTGNNEKLFF. The CDR3 nucleotides read TGTGCCAGCAGCTTGACGAAGACAGGGAACAATGAAAAACTGTTTTTT.

This clone is a singleton in its sample. The chain uses TRBV14 and TRBJ2-1, with a weak D call TRBD1 (7 bases). Trimming took off 3 bases at V and 9 bases at J, with 15 bases between the two ends. This CDR3 spans 14 amino acids. Germline assignment: CDR1 SGHDN and CDR2 FVKESK. The chain's CDR3 is CASSHYNRGGEQFF. The CDR3 bases are TGTGCCAGCAGCCACTACAACAGGGGAGGTGAGCAGTTCTTC.

The chain recombines TRBV19 with TRBJ1-5; 8 nucleotides align to TRBD1. The CDR3 runs to 14 residues. Germline V CDR1 and CDR2: LNHDA, SQIVND (reference sequence). Unmatched junction bases numbered 4, after V lost 9 bases and J lost 0 bases. DNA of the CDR3: TGTGCCAGCGACAGGGGTCTTAGCAATCAGCCCCAGCATTTT. Amino acid sequence: CASDRGLSNQPQHF. Filled out from reference TRBV19 and TRBJ1-5, the complete variable domain reads DGGITQSPKYLFRKEGQNVTLSCEQNLNHDAMYWYRQDPGQGLRLIYYSQIVNDFQKGDIAEGYSVSREKKESFPLTVTSAQKNPTAFYLCASDRGLSNQPQHFGDGTRLSIL.

The chain couples TRBV5-5 to TRBJ2-1; perhaps TRBD2 as D (5 bases). Germline loops: CDR1 SGHKS, CDR2 YYEKEE (reference sequence). Trimming took off 2 bases at V and 9 bases at J, with 9 bases between the two ends. The CDR3 has 12 residues. The CDR3 sequence is CASSFGDLEQFF. The DNA for the CDR3 is TGTGCCAGCAGCTTCGGGGATCTTGAGCAGTTCTTC. The full variable domain, completed using reference TRBV5-5 and TRBJ2-1, is DAGVTQSPTHLIKTRGQQVTLRCSPISGHKSVSWYQQVLGQGPQFIFQYYEKEERGRGNFPDRFSARQFPNYSSELNVNALLLGDSALYLCASSFGDLEQFFGPGTRLTVL.

This CDR3 reads CASSLVTGGGYGYTF. As DNA, the CDR3 is TGCGCCAGCAGCTTGGTTACAGGGGGAGGCTATGGCTACACCTTC. The V and J genes are TRBV5-1 and TRBJ1-2; 8 bases are a match to TRBD1. CDR1 is SGHRS, CDR2 YFSETQ, per germline. The CDR3 has 15 amino acids. Trimming removed 0 bases from V and 4 bases from J; junction bases left unmatched: 5.

The chain employs TRBV5-1 and TRBJ1-6; the D is unclear. The CDR3 is made up of 16 amino acids. Looked up from germline, CDR1 is SGHRS and CDR2 is YFSETQ. The ends were cut back, 4 bases at V and 0 bases at J, with 11 bases in the middle. DNA of the CDR3: TGCGCCAGCAGCACGGACTGGAGCTCCTATAATTCACCCCTCCACTTT. Its translation is CASSTDWSSYNSPLHF.

The gene calls are TRBV5-4 and TRBJ2-2; tentative D call: TRBD2 (7 bases). Per the germline V gene, CDR1 is SGHNT and CDR2 is YYREEE (reference sequence). Trimming stripped 1 base from V and 7 bases from J, with 17 bases between. The CDR3 sequence is 16 residues long. The CDR3 loop is CASSLRRGARDGELFF. Written as DNA, the CDR3 is TGTGCCAGCAGCTTGCGACGGGGGGCGCGGGACGGGGAGCTGTTTTTT.

In DNA form, the CDR3 reads TGTGCCAGCAGCGCCACATCGGGGGGCGAAGCTTTCTTT. Protein: CASSATSGGEAFF. V and J are TRBV25-1 and TRBJ1-1, with D perhaps matching TRBD1 (6 bases). Trimming left V 6 bases short and J 8 bases short, with 16 bases between. CDR1 and CDR2 from the germline V gene are MGHDK and SYGVNS. The CDR3 covers 13 residues.

This chain uses TRBV19 with TRBJ1-6; D is possibly TRBD1 (5 bases). Trimming cost V 0 bases and J 0 bases, with 12 bases left between them. This CDR3 has 18 residues. Germline CDR1 LNHDA, CDR2 SQIVND (reference sequence). The CDR3 loop reads CASSIDGTGSSYNSPLHF. The CDR3 DNA sequence: TGTGCCAGTAGTATAGATGGAACAGGCAGCTCCTATAATTCACCCCTCCACTTT.

The chain has TRBV2 and TRBJ1-2, with a tentative D call TRBD1 (6 bases). V gave up 6 bases and J gave up 8 bases, with 25 bases separating them. The CDR3 extends over 16 amino acids. Germline CDR1 is SNHLY and CDR2 is FYNNEI. CDR3 loop: CASSPPLNTGLGGYTF. The CDR3 DNA sequence: TGTGCCAGCAGCCCCCCGTTAAACACAGGGTTGGGAGGCTACACCTTC.